The entry below gives a single T cell receptor beta chain sequence along with its context. Its antigen is undetermined. V lost 5 bases and J 5 bases, leaving 22 bases between the germline ends. CDR3 length: 16 residues. Germline-derived CDR1 and CDR2 are MNHNY and SVGAGI (reference sequence). As every portion of the isolated RNA was reverse transcribed, the sequencing read expressed TCRB transcripts. Produced via immunoSEQ multiplex PCR; TCRdb's table is partial and in-frame only. This sample has under 850,000 clones, with under 15% found just once. The data originate from a study of beta chain features in type 1 diabetes. Regarding the study as a whole: When Type 1 diabetes patients were examined, their TCRB CDR3s proved moderately but significantly shorter in all four CD4+ subsets.

The specimen sequenced was naive CD4+ T cells from blood. The rearrangement uses TRBV6-6 and TRBJ2-7; a weak D match, TRBD2 (7 bases). This clonotype originated in a man aged 18 to 29 with type 1 diabetes. For the CDR3, the DNA is TGTGCCAGCAGTCGACTAATTTCCGGGGGGCCCCACGAGCAGTACTTC. Protein: CASSRLISGGPHEQYF.